The source of this T cell receptor beta chain is a study of cytomegalovirus exposure and HLA in healthy donors. Germline V CDR1 and CDR2: SGHRS, YFSETQ. This CDR3 has 15 residues. After removal of 4 bases from V and 3 bases from J, the junction contained 7 bases not matched to a gene. The PCR had 60 Vbeta and 13 Jbeta primers. Measured with immunoSEQ multiplex PCR; TCRdb has only the in-frame clones, and not every one. The sample includes 120,000 to 150,000 clones. A note on this clone: No antigen is known for it.

Study-wide results and caveats: There was a cluster of highly shared sequence variants that was likely a sequencing artifact. Earlier analysis found most TCR beta V segments productive about 87% or about 30% of the time. A few V segments could not be told apart, such as TRBV6-2 and TRBV6-3, and were left out.

Sequencing was done on a sample of PBMCs. This clonotype was obtained from a man aged 35-49 years in good health and CMV-seronegative. This chain links TRBV5-1 with TRBJ2-3; 8 positions match TRBD2. CDR3 DNA sequence: TGCGCCAGCAGCATCTGGACTAGCAAAACAGATACGCAGTATTTT. It translates to CASSIWTSKTDTQYF.